This T cell receptor beta chain was observed in a study of cytomegalovirus exposure and HLA in healthy donors (dated by TCRdb to the late 2010s). For context, the study as a whole: An earlier analysis of about 530 of the donors reported 276 Gb of sequence data and 117 million unique TCR beta sequences obtained from about 179 million T cells. An early release covering roughly 600 HLA-typed donors comprised 300 to 350 gigabases of sequencing data and tens of millions of unique TCR sequences. Among the roughly 430 genotyped donors, approximately 81% belonged to the genetic ancestry cluster associated with self-reported Caucasian donors. The study aimed to test whether cataloging public T cell receptors could reveal signatures of past pathogen exposure. Using immunosequencing, the study profiled T cell repertoires from 666 subjects and related those repertoires to cytomegalovirus serostatus. A separate validation cohort of 90 to 150 different subjects was used in addition to the roughly 620-subject first cohort. High-throughput TCR immunosequencing, statistical association of individual TCRs with disease status, and machine learning were combined to predict cytomegalovirus infection status. In a later analysis, previously published TCR beta repertoires from hundreds of donors were re-analyzed and high-resolution HLA genotyping was added so that TCR occurrence patterns could be studied. Rather than using new phenotypic data, the later analysis identified candidate immune exposures from TCR beta sequences and from how often those sequences occurred across donors. To decide whether each TCR beta V gene segment behaved as functional or pseudogenic, an earlier analysis of nearly 600 of the donors relied on high-throughput TCR beta sequencing. Alongside the repertoire data, information on donor age, sex, ethnicity and CMV serostatus was compiled. A later genetic analysis took genome-wide SNP genotypes for about three fifths of the 666 donors and used that subset as a discovery cohort. All discovery cohort repertoires had been generated using a single sequencing platform. HLA typing covered class I and class II loci at four-digit resolution. Typing coverage differed by locus: A, B, C, DRB1 and DQB1 were typed in roughly 629-630 donors, DQA1 in approximately 520, DPA1 in around 600, and DPB1 in 450 to 480. Because of strong linkage in the cohort, five DR-DQ haplotypes were treated as single units for association and clustering. On average, 235,054 unique TCR beta nucleotide sequences were sequenced per donor among more than 350 genotyped donors of the cohort, with roughly a sixth of those sequences being non-productive.

This clone was seen a handful of times. Its specific antigen is unknown. Base qualities are not at hand, and no much larger clone is one base apart. The library relied on the immunoSEQ multiplex PCR assay. The multiplex PCR relied on a mix of 60 forward primers for TCR Vbeta segments and 13 reverse primers for TCR Jbeta segments. The CDR3 region of rearranged TCR beta genes was amplified from genomic DNA by a multiplex PCR assay. On the Illumina HiSeq System, the amplified TCR beta libraries were sequenced as 87-base-pair reads. Per the original workflow: In a later analysis, roughly 80 million unique TCR beta chains were counted across the roughly 610 repertoires, and roughly 11 million of these chains were shared by at least two donors. A nearest-neighbor algorithm error-corrected the raw reads and collapsed the reads into unique sequences, merging closely related sequences to remove PCR and sequencing errors. V, D and J gene segments were assigned by aligning CDR3 sequences to IMGT reference sequences. Each retained sequence needed at least a six-nucleotide match to both a V gene segment and a J gene segment. A rearrangement counted as productive if the CDR3 had no stop codons and remained in frame with V and J, and every other rearrangement counted as non-productive. Following IMGT convention, CDR3 was defined as the stretch from the second conserved V-encoded cysteine up to the conserved J-encoded phenylalanine. The earlier analysis of about 640 of the donors excluded any sequence lacking an unambiguous match to a single V gene segment. In an earlier analysis of about 590 of the donors, a V segment was called functional when productive rearrangements were above 56.7%, and segregating when the standard deviation between donors exceeded 5%. A statistical classification framework was built for diagnosing cytomegalovirus status from the catalog of TCR beta chain sequences. A later analysis assigned V and J genes by comparing TCR nucleotide sequences with IMGT/GENE-DB human TR gene sequences. In a later analysis, CDR3 sequences and most-parsimonious VDJ recombination scenarios were assigned using the TCRdist pipeline. A later analysis defined each TCR beta chain by its CDR3 amino acid sequence plus V-gene family, and excluded reads lacking a unique V-gene family. As a way to deal with suspected cross-contamination and a sequencing artifact, a later analysis dropped 500 to 700 nucleotide sequences that were highly shared and had low generation probability. For each public chain, a later analysis derived a clonal expansion index from normalized ranks of inferred template counts within each repertoire. In a later analysis, generation probabilities were computed with a VDJ recombination model fitted to out-of-frame rearrangements, and the resulting probabilities were checked against IGoR. In a later analysis, hypergeometric tests were used to score TCR-TCR, TCR-HLA and TCR-CMV co-occurrence, with a repertoire-size bias correction applied to TCR pairs. A later analysis estimated false discovery rates by permuting HLA or CMV assignments 20 times. In a later analysis, co-occurring TCRs were grouped using DBSCAN, with TCRdist sequence similarity added in when clustering inside HLA-allele-positive subsets. Repertoires with fewer than 30,000 or more than 120,000 public chains were left out of co-occurrence clustering, as were roughly five repertoires with anomalous nucleotide sharing. This immuneACCESS table, as held by TCRdb, lists in-frame sequences with V and J called but not all clones. Of the missing ones, under half trace to an unresolved V gene in checked studies; the others have no known cause. D and trimming come from the DNA, and the V and J calls and clone size come from that table. The sample yields 150,000 to 200,000 clones; approximately 75% were counted once. The ten largest clones capture 2.2% of the sample.

The investigation overall reported the following: Strong co-occurrence of HLA alleles, especially DR and DQ, made assigning TCR associations to individual alleles difficult. For the cohort, immune exposure information was limited to CMV serostatus. The authors suggested that the approach could potentially be generalized to other disease states and immunological phenotypes. The sequencing pipeline was judged likely to have produced a cluster of highly shared sequence variants as a technical artifact. A later genetic analysis reported fewer N-insertions in productive TCRs among donors in an Asian-associated ancestry cluster than the approximately 670-donor mean. Linkage disequilibrium might explain the correlated functional status among segregating V segments, but an unknown experimental factor could not be ruled out. Across donors, most TCR sequences were observed very rarely, whereas some public TCRs were present in many individuals. A total of fewer than 200 TCR beta chains were listed by the study as associated with cytomegalovirus. Some IMGT-functional V segments, including TRBV6-2 and TRBV6-3, could not be told apart with the 87-base-pair reads, so those segments were excluded. Because counts were too low, seventeen rarely observed V segments, including chromosome 9 orphons, were excluded from the earlier analysis of around 590 of the donors. Because some donors lacked HLA typing at each locus, the association tests relied only on the typed subset. A further reported finding was that TCR beta sequences accurately predicted the HLA-A and HLA-B alleles for most subjects in the first cohort. According to a later analysis, parvovirus B19, influenza, CMV and Epstein-Barr virus appeared linked to several top co-occurrence clusters. In an earlier analysis of 500 to 650 of the donors, most TCR beta V segments appeared in productive rearrangements about 90% or about 30% of the time, broadly matching IMGT annotations. In vitro tests confirmed that three of the cytomegalovirus-associated TCR beta chains recognize cytomegalovirus antigens. V-gene and J-gene trimming of TCR beta chains was associated with a missense DCLRE1C variant in a later genetic analysis, and the association was replicated in an independent cohort. A later analysis found that HLA-associated TCR beta chains were more clonally expanded and had lower generation probabilities than equally common non-associated chains. Cytomegalovirus status was reported to be diagnosed by the classifier with high specificity and sensitivity in both the original and validation cohorts. In a later analysis, the rate of TCR association differed among HLA loci, with DRB1 alleles having the most associated TCRs and HLA-C alleles having the fewest. Specific HLA alleles were associated with 15,000 to 20,000 TCR beta sequences at a false discovery rate of 0.05 in a later analysis. Sequencing depth was assumed to be roughly uniform across donors in the presence/absence analyses, though that assumption may not hold. Only TCR beta chains were sequenced in this cohort, and the absence of alpha or paired-chain data limited detectable features. According to a later analysis, most CMV-associated TCR beta chains appeared to be HLA-restricted, and the HLA associations seemed to be driven largely by CMV exposure.

V gives up 2 bases and J gives up 3 bases, and the segment between their germline ends measures 11 bases. The CDR3 contains 14 residues, cysteine and phenylalanine counted. Just CDR3 DNA is preserved here, 42 bases in frame from base 1. CDR1 and CDR2 are drawn from the germline V gene: ENHRY, SYGVKD. In total, about 650 healthy bone marrow donors made up the cohort. Cohort members were all nominally healthy when sampled, although unrecorded immune exposures were likely present. The donor tested CMV seropositive and was one of the 289 seropositive cohort members. Every donor gave a peripheral blood sample, and the peripheral blood mononuclear cells from that sample were used for TCR beta sequencing. The Qiagen DNeasy Blood Extraction Kit was used to extract genomic DNA from the blood cell samples.

Sequencing was carried out using PBMCs. The sequence was obtained from a man aged 50 to 60 in good health and CMV-seropositive. The V and J segments used are TRBV10-3 and TRBJ2-7; TRBD2 is possibly the D segment (6 matching bases). Read as DNA, the sequence is TGTGCCATCAGTGAGGGGAGGCGGAACTACGAGCAGTACTTC. The resulting protein is CAISEGRRNYEQYF.